These T cell receptor beta chains were read from a single sample in a study of beta chain features in type 1 diabetes. TCRdb keeps only in-frame clones here, not all; method: immunoSEQ multiplex PCR. In the table there are hundreds of thousands of clones, 30% of which are singletons. Sequences were obtained from naive CD4+ T cells from blood. All receptors derive from a man younger than 35 in good health. CDR3s include the opening cysteine and the closing phenylalanine or tryptophan. The order of the fields is clone size, D gene, V gene, J gene, CDR3 protein, CDR3 DNA. D genes are given only for firm matches. Only some rows state a clone size, as once, few, many or a class for expanded clones.

size: -; D: TRBD1; V: TRBV30; J: TRBJ1-2; CDR3: CAWRDRDSYGYTF; DNA: TGTGCCTGGAGGGATAGGGACAGCTATGGCTACACCTTC
size: -; D: -; V: TRBV29-1; J: TRBJ2-3; CDR3: CSVAAPDTQYF; DNA: TGCAGCGTAGCCGCACCAGATACGCAGTATTTT
size: -; D: -; V: TRBV19; J: TRBJ2-1; CDR3: CASSRSLGGLSYNEQFF; DNA: TGTGCCAGTAGTAGGAGCCTTGGGGGGCTGTCCTACAATGAGCAGTTCTTC
size: few; D: -; V: TRBV28; J: TRBJ2-5; CDR3: CASSFRGGSETQYF; DNA: TGTGCCAGCAGTTTTAGGGGGGGGTCAGAGACCCAGTACTTC
size: few; D: -; V: TRBV15; J: TRBJ2-2; CDR3: CATSREHLANTGELFF; DNA: TGTGCCACCAGCAGAGAACATCTTGCGAACACCGGGGAGCTGTTTTTT
size: once; D: -; V: TRBV10-3; J: TRBJ2-1; CDR3: CAIRNGVPPLYNEQFF; DNA: TGTGCCATCAGAAACGGGGTTCCTCCCCTCTACAATGAGCAGTTCTTC
size: few; D: TRBD1; V: TRBV18; J: TRBJ2-3; CDR3: CASSPQQGSTDTQYF; DNA: TGTGCCAGCTCACCTCAACAGGGGAGCACAGATACGCAGTATTTT
size: few; D: -; V: TRBV25-1; J: TRBJ1-4; CDR3: CASSEGLPLGEKLFF; DNA: TGTGCCAGCAGTGAAGGGCTACCACTGGGTGAAAAACTGTTTTTT
size: few; D: -; V: TRBV5-1; J: TRBJ2-4; CDR3: CASSRGTALAKNIQYF; DNA: TGCGCCAGCAGCCGGGGGACAGCTCTAGCCAAAAACATTCAGTACTTC
size: -; D: -; V: TRBV5-4; J: TRBJ2-1; CDR3: CASSPTGDSYNEQFF; DNA: TGTGCCAGCAGCCCGACTGGAGATTCCTACAATGAGCAGTTCTTC
size: few; D: -; V: TRBV6-6; J: TRBJ2-2; CDR3: CASSTVSGELFF; DNA: TGTGCCAGCAGTACGGTCTCCGGGGAGCTGTTTTTT
size: -; D: -; V: TRBV11-1; J: TRBJ1-2; CDR3: CASSRDSSHTF; DNA: TGTGCCAGCAGCCGAGACAGTTCCCACACCTTC
size: -; D: -; V: TRBV10-3; J: TRBJ2-7; CDR3: CAISGSYEQYF; DNA: TGTGCCATCAGTGGGAGCTACGAGCAGTACTTC
size: few; D: -; V: TRBV7-2; J: TRBJ1-3; CDR3: CASSLLWAVSGNTIYF; DNA: TGTGCCAGCAGCTTACTTTGGGCGGTCTCTGGAAACACCATATATTTT
size: -; D: -; V: TRBV2; J: TRBJ2-5; CDR3: CASSEVTKETQYF; DNA: TGTGCCAGCAGTGAGGTGACGAAGGAGACCCAGTACTTC
size: -; D: -; V: TRBV9; J: TRBJ2-1; CDR3: CASSVVGVGEQFF; DNA: TGTGCCAGCAGCGTAGTTGGGGTCGGGGAGCAGTTCTTC
size: few; D: -; V: TRBV11-2; J: TRBJ2-7; CDR3: CASSRTDYEQYF; DNA: TGTGCCAGCAGTAGAACGGACTACGAGCAGTACTTC
size: -; D: TRBD1; V: TRBV2; J: TRBJ1-4; CDR3: CASISTGASEKLFF; DNA: TGTGCCAGCATTTCGACAGGGGCCTCCGAAAAACTGTTTTTT
size: -; D: TRBD2; V: TRBV2; J: TRBJ2-2; CDR3: CASRGTSGRADGELFF; DNA: TGTGCCAGCAGGGGGACTAGCGGGAGGGCCGACGGGGAGCTGTTTTTT
size: few; D: TRBD1; V: TRBV5-6; J: TRBJ2-5; CDR3: CASSFRTGTGTQYF; DNA: TGTGCCAGCAGCTTCCGGACAGGGACCGGGACCCAGTACTTC
size: few; D: -; V: TRBV5-1; J: TRBJ2-7; CDR3: CASSFGPNEQYF; DNA: TGCGCCAGCAGCTTTGGACCCAACGAGCAGTACTTC
size: -; D: -; V: TRBV9; J: TRBJ2-3; CDR3: CASSRGIDTDTQYF; DNA: TGTGCCAGCAGCCGAGGGATAGATACAGATACGCAGTATTTT
size: -; D: TRBD2; V: TRBV6-6; J: TRBJ2-7; CDR3: CASSTSGGSSYEQYF; DNA: TGTGCCAGCAGCACTAGCGGGGGTAGCTCCTACGAGCAGTACTTC
size: few; D: -; V: TRBV30; J: TRBJ1-5; CDR3: CAWGRWGGNVGTQPQHF; DNA: TGTGCCTGGGGTCGATGGGGAGGAAATGTTGGAACTCAGCCCCAGCATTTT
size: -; D: TRBD1; V: TRBV5-6; J: TRBJ2-3; CDR3: CASSLEQGVPDTQYF; DNA: TGTGCCAGCAGCTTGGAGCAGGGGGTCCCAGATACGCAGTATTTT
size: -; D: TRBD2; V: TRBV25-1; J: TRBJ2-5; CDR3: CASSFLAGDSAETQYF; DNA: TGTGCCAGCAGTTTTCTAGCGGGAGATTCGGCAGAGACCCAGTACTTC
size: -; D: -; V: TRBV29-1; J: TRBJ1-2; CDR3: CSVGQDSGYTF; DNA: TGCAGCGTTGGCCAGGATTCTGGCTACACCTTC
size: few; D: -; V: TRBV30; J: TRBJ1-5; CDR3: CAWSVRDSQPQHF; DNA: TGTGCCTGGAGTGTCCGGGATTCTCAGCCCCAGCATTTT
size: -; D: -; V: TRBV7-6; J: TRBJ2-3; CDR3: CASSLWADTQYF; DNA: TGTGCCAGCAGCTTGTGGGCAGATACGCAGTATTTT
size: -; D: -; V: TRBV9; J: TRBJ2-3; CDR3: CASSLLRDTQYF; DNA: TGTGCCAGCAGCCTTCTGAGGGATACGCAGTATTTT
size: -; D: TRBD2; V: TRBV7-9; J: TRBJ2-1; CDR3: CASRGLSGEPYNEQFF; DNA: TGTGCCAGCAGGGGTTTGAGCGGGGAACCTTACAATGAGCAGTTCTTC
size: few; D: -; V: TRBV28; J: TRBJ1-3; CDR3: CASSGNRASGNTIYF; DNA: TGTGCCAGCAGTGGCAACAGGGCCTCTGGAAACACCATATATTTT
size: -; D: TRBD1; V: TRBV2; J: TRBJ2-7; CDR3: CASGQGTYEQYF; DNA: TGTGCCAGTGGACAGGGGACCTACGAGCAGTACTTC
size: -; D: -; V: TRBV9; J: TRBJ1-2; CDR3: CASSVGDRLSYGYTF; DNA: TGTGCCAGCAGCGTCGGGGACCGCCTTTCCTATGGCTACACCTTC
size: few; D: TRBD1; V: TRBV6-6; J: TRBJ2-7; CDR3: CASSYGQGSYEQYF; DNA: TGTGCCAGCAGTTACGGACAGGGGTCCTACGAGCAGTACTTC